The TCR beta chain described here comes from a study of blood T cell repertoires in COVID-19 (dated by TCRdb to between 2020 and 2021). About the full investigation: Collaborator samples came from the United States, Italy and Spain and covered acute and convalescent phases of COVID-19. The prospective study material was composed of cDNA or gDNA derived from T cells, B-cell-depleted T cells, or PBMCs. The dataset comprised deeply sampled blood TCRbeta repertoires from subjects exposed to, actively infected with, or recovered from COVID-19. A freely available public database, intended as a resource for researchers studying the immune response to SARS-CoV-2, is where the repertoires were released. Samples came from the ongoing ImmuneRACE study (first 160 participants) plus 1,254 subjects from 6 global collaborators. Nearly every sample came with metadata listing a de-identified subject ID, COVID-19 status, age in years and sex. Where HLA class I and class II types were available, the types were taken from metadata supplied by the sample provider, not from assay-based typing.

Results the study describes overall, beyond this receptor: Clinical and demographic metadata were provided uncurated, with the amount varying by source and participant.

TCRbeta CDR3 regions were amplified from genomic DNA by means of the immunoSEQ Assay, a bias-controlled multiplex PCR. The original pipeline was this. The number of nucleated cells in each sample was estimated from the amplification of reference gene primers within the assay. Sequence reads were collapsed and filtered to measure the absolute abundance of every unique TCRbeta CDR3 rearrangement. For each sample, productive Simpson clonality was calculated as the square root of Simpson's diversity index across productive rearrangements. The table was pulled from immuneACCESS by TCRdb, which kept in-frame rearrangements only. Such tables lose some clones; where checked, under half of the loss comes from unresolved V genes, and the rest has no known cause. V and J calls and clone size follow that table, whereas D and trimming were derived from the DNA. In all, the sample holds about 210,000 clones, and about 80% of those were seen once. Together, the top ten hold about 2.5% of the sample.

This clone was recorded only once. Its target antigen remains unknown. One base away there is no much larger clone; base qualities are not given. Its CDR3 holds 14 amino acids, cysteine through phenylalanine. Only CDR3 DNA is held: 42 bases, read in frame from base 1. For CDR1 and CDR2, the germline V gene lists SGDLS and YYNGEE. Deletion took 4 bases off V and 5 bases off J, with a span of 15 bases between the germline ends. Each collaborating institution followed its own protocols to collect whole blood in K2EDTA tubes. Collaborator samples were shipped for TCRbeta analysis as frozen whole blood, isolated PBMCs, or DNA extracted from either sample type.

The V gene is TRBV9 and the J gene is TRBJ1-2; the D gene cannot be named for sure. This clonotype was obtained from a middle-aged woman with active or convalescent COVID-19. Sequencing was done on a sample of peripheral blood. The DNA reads TGTGCCAGCAGCCAGTTTGGGGAGCAATATGGCTACACCTTC. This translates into CASSQFGEQYGYTF.